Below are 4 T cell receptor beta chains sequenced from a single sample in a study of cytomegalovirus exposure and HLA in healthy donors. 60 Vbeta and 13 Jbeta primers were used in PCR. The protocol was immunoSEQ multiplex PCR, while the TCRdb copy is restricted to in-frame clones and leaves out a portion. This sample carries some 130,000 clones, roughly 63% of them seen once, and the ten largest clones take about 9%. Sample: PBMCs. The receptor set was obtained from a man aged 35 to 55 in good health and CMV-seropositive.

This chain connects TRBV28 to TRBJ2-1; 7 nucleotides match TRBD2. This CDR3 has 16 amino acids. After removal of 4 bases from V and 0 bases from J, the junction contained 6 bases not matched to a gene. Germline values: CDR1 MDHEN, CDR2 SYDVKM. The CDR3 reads CASSSPAGNSYNEQFF. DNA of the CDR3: TGTGCCAGCAGTTCTCCAGCGGGAAACTCCTACAATGAGCAGTTCTTC.

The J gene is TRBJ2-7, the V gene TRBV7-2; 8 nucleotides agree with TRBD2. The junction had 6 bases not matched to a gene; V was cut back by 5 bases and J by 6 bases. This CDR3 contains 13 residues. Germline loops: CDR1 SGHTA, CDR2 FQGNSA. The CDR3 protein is CASSAGLVREQYF. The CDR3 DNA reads TGTGCCAGCAGCGCGGGACTAGTTCGCGAGCAGTACTTC.

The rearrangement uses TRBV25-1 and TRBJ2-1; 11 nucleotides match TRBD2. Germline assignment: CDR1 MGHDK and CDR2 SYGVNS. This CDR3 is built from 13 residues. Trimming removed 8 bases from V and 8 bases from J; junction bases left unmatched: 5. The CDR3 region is CASLAGGRDEQFF. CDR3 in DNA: TGTGCCAGCCTAGCGGGGGGACGCGATGAGCAGTTCTTC.

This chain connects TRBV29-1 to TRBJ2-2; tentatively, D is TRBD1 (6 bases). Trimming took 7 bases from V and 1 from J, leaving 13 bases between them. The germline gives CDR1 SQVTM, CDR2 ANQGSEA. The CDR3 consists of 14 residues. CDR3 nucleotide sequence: TGCAGCGCCGTAGACAGGCTGAACACCGGGGAGCTGTTTTTT. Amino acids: CSAVDRLNTGELFF.